This record looks at one T cell receptor beta chain sequence and its context. Time point given: persistent/refractory GD, antithyroid drugs over 5 years with positive TRAb. Generation of the TCR library employed RNA extracted from PBMCs. Germline CDR1 and CDR2: DFQATT and SNEGSKA (reference sequence). V gave up 6 bases and J gave up 0 bases, with 15 bases separating them. The length of the CDR3 is 14 residues. The data were taken from a study of regulatory T cells in long-lasting Graves disease. Arm-PCR with iRepertoire HTBI primers amplified the CDR3 regions for these TCR beta libraries. Via MiXCR, TCRdb re-called the multiplex PCR reads, giving one row per CDR3 protein. The data hold roughly 430,000 distinct CDR3 sequences, with around 20% observed a single time.

This TCR was sampled from a female donor with Graves disease. The gene calls are TRBV20-1 and TRBJ2-7; D gene uncertain. Sequenced material: peripheral blood mononuclear cells (PBMCs), taken when the disease was refractory, from a patient treated with antithyroid drugs. CDR3 loop: CSALKSGPSYEQYF. CDR3 DNA: TGCAGTGCCCTAAAATCCGGGCCCTCCTACGAGCAGTACTTC.